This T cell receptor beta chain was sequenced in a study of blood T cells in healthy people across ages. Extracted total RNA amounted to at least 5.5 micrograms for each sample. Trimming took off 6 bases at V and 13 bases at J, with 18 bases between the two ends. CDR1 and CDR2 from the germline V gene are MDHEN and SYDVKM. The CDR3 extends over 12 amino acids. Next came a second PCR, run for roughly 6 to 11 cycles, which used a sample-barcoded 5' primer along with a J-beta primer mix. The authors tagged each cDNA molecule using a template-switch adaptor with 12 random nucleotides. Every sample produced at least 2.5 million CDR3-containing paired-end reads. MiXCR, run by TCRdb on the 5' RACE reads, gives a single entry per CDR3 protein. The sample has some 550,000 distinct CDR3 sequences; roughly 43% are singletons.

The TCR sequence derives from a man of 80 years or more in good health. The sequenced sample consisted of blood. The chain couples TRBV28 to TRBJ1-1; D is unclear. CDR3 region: CASRLQVTGYFF. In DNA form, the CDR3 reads TGTGCCAGCAGGCTACAAGTCACGGGGTATTTCTTT.